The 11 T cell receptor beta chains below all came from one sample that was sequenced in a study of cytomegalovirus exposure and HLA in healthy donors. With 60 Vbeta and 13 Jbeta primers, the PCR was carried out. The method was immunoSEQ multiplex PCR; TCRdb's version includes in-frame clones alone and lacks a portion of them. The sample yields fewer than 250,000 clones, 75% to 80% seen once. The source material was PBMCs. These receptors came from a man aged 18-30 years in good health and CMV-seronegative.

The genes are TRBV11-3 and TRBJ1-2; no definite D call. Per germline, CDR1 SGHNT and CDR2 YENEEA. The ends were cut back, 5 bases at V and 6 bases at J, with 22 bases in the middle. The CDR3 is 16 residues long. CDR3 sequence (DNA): TGTGCCAGCAGCGACTACTGGGTGGAGGGAATGGATGGCTACACCTTC. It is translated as CASSDYWVEGMDGYTF.

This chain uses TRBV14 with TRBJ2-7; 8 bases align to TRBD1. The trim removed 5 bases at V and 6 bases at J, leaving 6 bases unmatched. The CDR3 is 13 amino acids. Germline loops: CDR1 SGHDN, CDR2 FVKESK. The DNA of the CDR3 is TGTGCCAGCAGCGCTCGGACAGGGAGCGAGCAGTACTTC. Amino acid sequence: CASSARTGSEQYF. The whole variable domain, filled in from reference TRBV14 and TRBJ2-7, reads EAGVTQFPSHSVIEKGQTVTLRCDPISGHDNLYWYRRVMGKEIKFLLHFVKESKQDESGMPNNRFLAERTGGTYSTLKVQPAELEDSGVYFCASSARTGSEQYFGPGTRLTVT.

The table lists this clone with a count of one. CDR3 amino acids: CASLLTGLGGYTF. CDR3 in DNA: TGTGCCAGCCTACTGACAGGGCTCGGTGGCTACACCTTC. V is TRBV2 and J is TRBJ1-2, with TRBD1 matching over 7 bases. The CDR3 has 13 residues. Germline V gives CDR1 SNHLY, CDR2 FYNNEI. Trimming removed 8 bases from V and 7 bases from J; junction bases left unmatched: 10.

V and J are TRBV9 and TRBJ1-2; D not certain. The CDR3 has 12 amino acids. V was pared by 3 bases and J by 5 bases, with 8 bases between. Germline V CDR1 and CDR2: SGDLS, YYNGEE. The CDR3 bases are TGTGCCAGCAGCGGGACTAGATATGGCTACACCTTC. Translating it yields CASSGTRYGYTF.

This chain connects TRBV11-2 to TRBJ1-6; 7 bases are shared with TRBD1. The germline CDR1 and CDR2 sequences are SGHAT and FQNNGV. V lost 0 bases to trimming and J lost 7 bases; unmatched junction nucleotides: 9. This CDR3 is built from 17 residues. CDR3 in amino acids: CASSLEPKGAGNSPLHF. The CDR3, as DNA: TGTGCCAGCAGCTTAGAACCCAAGGGGGCTGGGAATTCACCCCTCCACTTT.

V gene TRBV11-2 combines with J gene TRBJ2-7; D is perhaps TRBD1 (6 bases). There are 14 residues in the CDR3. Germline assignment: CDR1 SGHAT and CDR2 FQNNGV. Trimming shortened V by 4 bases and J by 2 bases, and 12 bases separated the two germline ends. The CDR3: CASSSRTATYEQYF. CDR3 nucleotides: TGTGCCAGCAGCTCCCGGACAGCAACCTACGAGCAGTACTTC.

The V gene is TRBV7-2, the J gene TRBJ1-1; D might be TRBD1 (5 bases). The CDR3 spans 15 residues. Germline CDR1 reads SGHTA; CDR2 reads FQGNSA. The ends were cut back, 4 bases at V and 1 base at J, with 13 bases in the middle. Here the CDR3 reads CASSYARGGNTEAFF. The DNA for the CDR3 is TGTGCCAGCAGCTACGCTCGGGGGGGGAACACTGAAGCTTTCTTT.

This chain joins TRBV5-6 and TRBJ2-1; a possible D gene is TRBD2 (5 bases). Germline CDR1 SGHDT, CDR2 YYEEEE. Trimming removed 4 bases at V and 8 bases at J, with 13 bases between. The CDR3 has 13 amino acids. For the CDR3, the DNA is TGTGCCAGCAGCCCGGGGAGCCCCCATGAGCAGTTCTTC. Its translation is CASSPGSPHEQFF.

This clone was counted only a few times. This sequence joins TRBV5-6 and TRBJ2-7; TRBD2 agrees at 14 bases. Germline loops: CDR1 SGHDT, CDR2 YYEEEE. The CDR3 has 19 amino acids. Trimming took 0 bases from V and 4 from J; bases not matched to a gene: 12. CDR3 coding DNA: TGTGCCAGCAGCTTGGGTGGACTAGCGGGGGGCGATCCTGTTTACGAGCAGTACTTC. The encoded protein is CASSLGGLAGGDPVYEQYF.

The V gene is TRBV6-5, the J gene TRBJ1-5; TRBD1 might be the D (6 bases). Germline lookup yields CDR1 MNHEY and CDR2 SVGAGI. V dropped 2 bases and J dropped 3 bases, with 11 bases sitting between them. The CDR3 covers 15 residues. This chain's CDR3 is CASSYDQGLNQPQHF. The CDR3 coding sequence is TGTGCCAGCAGTTACGACCAGGGGCTCAATCAGCCCCAGCATTTT.

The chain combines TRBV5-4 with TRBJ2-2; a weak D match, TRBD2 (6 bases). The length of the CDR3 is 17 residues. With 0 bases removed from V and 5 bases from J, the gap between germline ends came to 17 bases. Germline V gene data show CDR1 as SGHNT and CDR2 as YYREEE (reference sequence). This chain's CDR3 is CASSLAVQGLTTGELFF. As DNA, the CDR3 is TGTGCCAGCAGCTTGGCGGTTCAGGGACTTACGACCGGGGAGCTGTTTTTT.